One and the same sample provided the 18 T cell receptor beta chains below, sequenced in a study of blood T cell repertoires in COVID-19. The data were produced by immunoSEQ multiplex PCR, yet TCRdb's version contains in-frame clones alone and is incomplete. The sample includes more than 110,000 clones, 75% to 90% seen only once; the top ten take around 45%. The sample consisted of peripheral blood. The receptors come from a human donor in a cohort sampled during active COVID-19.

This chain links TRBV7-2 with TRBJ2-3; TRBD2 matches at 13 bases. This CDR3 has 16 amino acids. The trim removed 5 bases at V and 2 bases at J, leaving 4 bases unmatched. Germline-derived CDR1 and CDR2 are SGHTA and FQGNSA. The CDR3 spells CASSQTSGGFTDTQYF. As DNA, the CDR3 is TGTGCCAGCAGCCAGACTAGCGGGGGGTTCACAGATACGCAGTATTTT.

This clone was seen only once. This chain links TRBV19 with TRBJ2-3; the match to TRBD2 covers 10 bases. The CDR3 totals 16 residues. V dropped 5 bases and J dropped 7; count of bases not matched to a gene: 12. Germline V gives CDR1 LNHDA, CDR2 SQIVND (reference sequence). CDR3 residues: CASSAQGAGGPNTQYF. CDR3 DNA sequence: TGTGCCAGTAGTGCCCAAGGAGCGGGGGGGCCGAATACGCAGTATTTT.

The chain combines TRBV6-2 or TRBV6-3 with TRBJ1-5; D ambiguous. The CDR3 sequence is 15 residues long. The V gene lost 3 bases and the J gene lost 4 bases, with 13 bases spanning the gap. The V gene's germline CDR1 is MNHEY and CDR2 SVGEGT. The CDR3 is CASSYSLVRNQPQHF. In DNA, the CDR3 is TGTGCCAGCAGTTATAGTTTGGTAAGAAATCAGCCCCAGCATTTT.

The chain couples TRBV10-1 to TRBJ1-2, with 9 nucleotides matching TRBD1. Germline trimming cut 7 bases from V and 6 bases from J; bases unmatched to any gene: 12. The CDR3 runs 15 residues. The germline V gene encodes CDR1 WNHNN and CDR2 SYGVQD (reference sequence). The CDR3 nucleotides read TGCGCCAGCATACGTCCGGTTGGACAGGGGAATGGCTACACCTTC. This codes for CASIRPVGQGNGYTF.

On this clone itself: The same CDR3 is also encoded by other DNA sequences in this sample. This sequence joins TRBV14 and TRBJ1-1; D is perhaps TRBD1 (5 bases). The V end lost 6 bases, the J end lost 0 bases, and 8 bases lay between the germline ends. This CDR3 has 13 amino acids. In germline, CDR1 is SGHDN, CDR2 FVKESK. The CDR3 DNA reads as TGTGCCAGCAGTCGACAGTTGAACACTGAAGCTTTCTTT. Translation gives CASSRQLNTEAFF.

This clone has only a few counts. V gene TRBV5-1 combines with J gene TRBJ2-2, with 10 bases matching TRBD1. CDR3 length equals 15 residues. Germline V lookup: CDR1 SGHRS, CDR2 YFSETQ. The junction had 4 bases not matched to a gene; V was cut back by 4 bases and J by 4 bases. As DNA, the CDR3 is TGCGCCAGCAGCCCGGACAGGGGGGGCACCGGGGAGCTGTTTTTT. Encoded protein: CASSPDRGGTGELFF.

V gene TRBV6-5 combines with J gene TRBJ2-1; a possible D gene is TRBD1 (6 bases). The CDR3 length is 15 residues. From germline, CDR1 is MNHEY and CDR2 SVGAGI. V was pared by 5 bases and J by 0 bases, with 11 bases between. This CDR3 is CASSSLQGSYNEQFF. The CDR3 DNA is TGTGCCAGCAGTAGCCTACAGGGCTCCTACAATGAGCAGTTCTTC.

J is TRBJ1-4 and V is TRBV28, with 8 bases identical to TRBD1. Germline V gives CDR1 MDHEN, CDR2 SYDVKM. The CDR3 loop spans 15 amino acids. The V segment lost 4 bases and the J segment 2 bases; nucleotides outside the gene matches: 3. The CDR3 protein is CASSSYRGTNEKLFF. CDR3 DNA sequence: TGTGCCAGCAGTTCGTACAGGGGGACTAATGAAAAACTGTTTTTT. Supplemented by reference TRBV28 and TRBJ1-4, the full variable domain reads DVKVTQSSRYLVKRTGEKVFLECVQDMDHENMFWYRQDPGLGLRLIYFSYDVKMKEKGDIPEGYSVSREKKERFSLILESASTNQTSMYLCASSSYRGTNEKLFFGSGTQLSVL.

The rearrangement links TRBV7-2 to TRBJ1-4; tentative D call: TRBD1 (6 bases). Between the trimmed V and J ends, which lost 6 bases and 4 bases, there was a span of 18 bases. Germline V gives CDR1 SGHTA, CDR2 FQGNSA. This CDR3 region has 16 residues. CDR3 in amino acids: CASRGAGEGLNEKLFF. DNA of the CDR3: TGTGCCAGCAGAGGGGCAGGGGAGGGCCTTAATGAAAAACTGTTTTTT. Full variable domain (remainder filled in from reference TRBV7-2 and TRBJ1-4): GAGVSQSPSNKVTEKGKDVELRCDPISGHTALYWYRQSLGQGLEFLIYFQGNSAPDKSGLPSDRFSAERTGGSVSTLTIQRTQQEDSAVYLCASRGAGEGLNEKLFFGSGTQLSVL.

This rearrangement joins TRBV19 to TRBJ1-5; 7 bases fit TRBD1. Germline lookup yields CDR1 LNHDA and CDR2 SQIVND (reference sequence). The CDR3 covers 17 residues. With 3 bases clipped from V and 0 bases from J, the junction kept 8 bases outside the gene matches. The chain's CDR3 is CASSIRDSPYSNQPQHF. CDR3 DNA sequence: TGTGCCAGTAGTATTCGGGACAGCCCATATAGCAATCAGCCCCAGCATTTT.

The CDR3 spells CASSLRGLAMSGNEQFF. As DNA, the CDR3 is TGTGCCAGCAGTTTACGGGGACTAGCGATGTCGGGGAATGAGCAGTTCTTC. The chain uses TRBV27 and TRBJ2-1; TRBD2 matches at 10 bases. V trimming: 2 bases; J trimming: 7 bases; junction bases outside the gene matches: 11. Germline lookup yields CDR1 MNHEY and CDR2 SMNVEV (reference sequence). The CDR3 is 17 amino acids.

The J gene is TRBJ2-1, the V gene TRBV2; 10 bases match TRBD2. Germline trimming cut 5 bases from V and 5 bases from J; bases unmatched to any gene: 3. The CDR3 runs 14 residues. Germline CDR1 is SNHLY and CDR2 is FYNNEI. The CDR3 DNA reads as TGTGCCAGCAGTCTTAGCGGGAGGAACAATGAGCAGTTCTTC. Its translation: CASSLSGRNNEQFF.

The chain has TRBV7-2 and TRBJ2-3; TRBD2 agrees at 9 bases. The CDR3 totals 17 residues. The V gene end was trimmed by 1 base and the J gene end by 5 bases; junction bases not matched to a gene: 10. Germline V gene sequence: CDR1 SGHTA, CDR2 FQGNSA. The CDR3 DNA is TGTGCCAGCAGCTTAGGATTCCAGCGGGGGGCCGGAGATACGCAGTATTTT. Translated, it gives CASSLGFQRGAGDTQYF.

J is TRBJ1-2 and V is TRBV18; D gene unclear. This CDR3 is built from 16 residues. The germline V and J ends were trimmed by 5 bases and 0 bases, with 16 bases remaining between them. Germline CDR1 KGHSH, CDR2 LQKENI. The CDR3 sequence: CASSSSSGNSNYGYTF. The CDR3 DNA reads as TGTGCCAGCTCATCTTCCTCGGGAAACTCTAACTATGGCTACACCTTC.

The CDR3 DNA reads as TGTGCCAGCAGCCGCGCAGGACAGGGGCCCGTTGAAAAACTGTTTTTT. Translating gives CASSRAGQGPVEKLFF. The chain combines TRBV3-1 (or the pseudogene TRBV3-2) with TRBJ1-4, with 9 bases aligning to TRBD1. The CDR3 runs to 16 residues. The V and J ends lost 4 bases and 7 bases, in that order; junction bases with no gene match: 10. Per the germline V gene, CDR1 is LGHDT and CDR2 is YNNKEL (reference sequence).

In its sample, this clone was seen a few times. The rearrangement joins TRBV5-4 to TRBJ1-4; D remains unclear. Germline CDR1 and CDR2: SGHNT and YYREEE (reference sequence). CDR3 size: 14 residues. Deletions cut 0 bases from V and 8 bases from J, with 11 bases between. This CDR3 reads CASSLGGRTEKLFF. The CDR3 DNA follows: TGTGCCAGCAGCTTGGGTGGCAGAACCGAAAAACTGTTTTTT.

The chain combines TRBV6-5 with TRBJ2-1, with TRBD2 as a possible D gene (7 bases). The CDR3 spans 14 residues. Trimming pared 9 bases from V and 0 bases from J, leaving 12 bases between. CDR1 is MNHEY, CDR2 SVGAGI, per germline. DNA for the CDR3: TGTGCCAGTCGAAGGGGGGGCTCCTACAATGAGCAGTTCTTC. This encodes CASRRGGSYNEQFF.

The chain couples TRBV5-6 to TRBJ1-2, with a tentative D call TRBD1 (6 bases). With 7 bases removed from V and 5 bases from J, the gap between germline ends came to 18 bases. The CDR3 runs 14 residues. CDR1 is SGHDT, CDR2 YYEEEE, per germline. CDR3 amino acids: CASGVTGAFYGYTF. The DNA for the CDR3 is TGTGCCAGCGGGGTGACAGGTGCGTTTTATGGCTACACCTTC.